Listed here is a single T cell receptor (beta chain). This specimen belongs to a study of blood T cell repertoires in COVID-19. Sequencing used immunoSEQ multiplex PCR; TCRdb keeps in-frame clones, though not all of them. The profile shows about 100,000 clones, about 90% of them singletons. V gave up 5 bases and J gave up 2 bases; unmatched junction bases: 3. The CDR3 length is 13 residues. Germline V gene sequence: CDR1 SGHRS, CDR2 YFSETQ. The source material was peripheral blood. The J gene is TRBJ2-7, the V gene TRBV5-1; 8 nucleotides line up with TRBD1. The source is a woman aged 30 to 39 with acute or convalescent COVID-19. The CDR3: CASSSTGAYEQYF. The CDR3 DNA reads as TGCGCCAGCAGTTCGACAGGGGCCTACGAGCAGTACTTC.